This paragraph covers one TCR beta chain sequence. Its antigen is currently not known. Per-base qualities were not stored, and no clone one base away is much larger. Participants in the prospective study were enrolled through a virtual design, were aged about 18 to 89 years, and lived in 24 United States geographic areas. In the prospective study, participants were assigned to cohorts based on the clinical history participants reported in a screening survey and a study questionnaire. A participant counted as exposed if, within 2 weeks of entering the study, that participant had been in contact with someone who had a PCR-confirmed or clinician-diagnosed COVID-19 case. Mobile phlebotomists in the prospective study collected whole blood, serum and a nasopharyngeal or oropharyngeal swab from every participant. Participants in the prospective study had the option to provide additional blood draws and questionnaires over an approximately 2-month period. Before DNA extraction, blood samples from the prospective study were shipped at room temperature or frozen.

TCRbeta CDR3 regions were amplified from genomic DNA by means of the immunoSEQ Assay, a bias-controlled multiplex PCR. Per the source publication's procedure: The number of nucleated cells in each sample was estimated by amplification of reference gene primers within the assay. To quantify the absolute abundance of each unique TCRbeta CDR3 rearrangement, sequence reads were collapsed and filtered. For each sample, productive Simpson clonality was calculated as the square root of Simpson's diversity index over productive rearrangements. TCRdb limited this immuneACCESS table to in-frame rearrangements with V and J called. A share of clones is missing; checked studies link under half to unresolved V genes, and the rest is unexplained. V and J calls and clone size come straight from that table; D and trimming were deduced from the DNA. The sample has 110,000 to 150,000 clones on record, approximately 80% of them singletons. 1.5% to 2% of the sample goes to the ten largest clones.

The data derive from a study of blood T cell repertoires in COVID-19 (TCRdb year 2020). In the study overall: Samples from collaborators originated in the United States, Italy and Spain and spanned both the acute and convalescent phases of COVID-19. The sample metadata nearly always contained a de-identified subject ID, COVID-19 status, age in years and sex. The material from the prospective study consisted of cDNA or gDNA derived from T cells, B-cell-depleted T cells, or PBMCs. Where available, HLA class I and class II types were obtained from metadata supplied by the sample provider rather than from assay-based typing. Samples came from the ongoing ImmuneRACE study (first 160 participants) plus 1,254 subjects from 6 global collaborators. The repertoires were released in a freely available public database intended as a resource for research on the immune response to SARS-CoV-2. The dataset comprised deeply sampled blood TCRbeta repertoires from subjects exposed to, actively infected with, or recovered from COVID-19.

From the germline V gene (reference sequence), CDR1 is LGHDT and CDR2 is YNNKEL. V gives up 0 bases and J gives up 8 bases, and the segment between their germline ends measures 19 bases. There are 16 amino acids in the CDR3, from cysteine to phenylalanine inclusive. Solely the CDR3 DNA is kept, with 48 bases framed from the first base. What the research found in general, with its limitations: Clinical and demographic metadata were provided uncurated, with the amount varying by source and participant.

This TCR was recovered from a woman under 30 who had been exposed to COVID-19. Sequenced: PBMCs or T cells enriched from blood (not recorded which). Recombination linked TRBV3-1 (or the pseudogene TRBV3-2) to TRBJ1-2, with TRBD1 as a weak D call on 5 bases. Read as DNA, the sequence is TGTGCCAGCAGCCAAGATAGGGCGCTGGGGCGACAGGGCTACACCTTC. Translated, this gives CASSQDRALGRQGYTF.